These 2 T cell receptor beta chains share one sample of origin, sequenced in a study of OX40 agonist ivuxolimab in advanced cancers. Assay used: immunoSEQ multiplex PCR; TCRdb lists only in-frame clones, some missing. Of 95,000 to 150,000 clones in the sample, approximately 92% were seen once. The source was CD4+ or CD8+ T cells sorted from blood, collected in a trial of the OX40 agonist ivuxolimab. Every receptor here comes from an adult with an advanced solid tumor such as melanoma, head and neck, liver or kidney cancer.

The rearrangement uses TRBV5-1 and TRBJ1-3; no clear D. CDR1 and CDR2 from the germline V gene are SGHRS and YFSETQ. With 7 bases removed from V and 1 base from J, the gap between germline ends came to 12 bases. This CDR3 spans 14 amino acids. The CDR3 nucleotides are TGCGCCAGCTCCTTGTCTTGGTCTGGAAACACCATATATTTT. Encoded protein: CASSLSWSGNTIYF.

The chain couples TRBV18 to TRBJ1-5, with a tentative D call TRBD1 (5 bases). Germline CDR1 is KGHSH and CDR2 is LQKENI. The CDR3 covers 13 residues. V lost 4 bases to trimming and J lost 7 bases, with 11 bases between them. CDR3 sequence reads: CASSRGEEQPQHF. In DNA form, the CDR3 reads TGTGCCAGCTCACGGGGGGAGGAGCAGCCCCAGCATTTT.